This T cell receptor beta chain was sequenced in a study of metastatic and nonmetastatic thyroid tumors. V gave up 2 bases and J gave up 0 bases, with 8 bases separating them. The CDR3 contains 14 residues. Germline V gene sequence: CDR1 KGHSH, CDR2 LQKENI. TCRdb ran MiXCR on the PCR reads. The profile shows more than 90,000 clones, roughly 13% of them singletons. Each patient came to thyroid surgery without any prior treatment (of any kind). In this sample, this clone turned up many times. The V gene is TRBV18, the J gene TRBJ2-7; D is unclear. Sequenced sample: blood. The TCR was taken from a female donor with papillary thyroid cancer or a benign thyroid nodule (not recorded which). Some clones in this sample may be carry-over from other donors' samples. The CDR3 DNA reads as TGTGCCAGCTCACCAGACCCGATCTCCTACGAGCAGTACTTC. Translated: CASSPDPISYEQYF.